Sequencing of this TCR beta chain was carried out in a study of siplizumab effects on memory and regulatory T cells (dated by TCRdb to about 2019). Some background on the complete study: Across under ten responder-stimulator pairs, mixed lymphocyte reactions were run as pairs, about 1 with siplizumab at approximately 0.91 ug/mL and about 1 without drug. The study looked at the effect of siplizumab, an anti-CD2 antibody, on alloreactive T-cell subsets in allogeneic mixed lymphocyte reactions made from human PBMCs.

Libraries were constructed by the immunoSEQ multiplex PCR assay. Around 9.9 x 10^4 TCR templates per sample were assayed by the deep sequencing platform. Genomic DNA extracted from sorted T cells was used for TCRbeta CDR3 sequencing. Per the source publication's procedure: The R programming language was used for the clonal analysis of the TCRbeta CDR3 data. Alloreactive CD4+ and CD8+ clones were identified by comparing unstimulated samples to CFSE-low samples taken after the reaction. Regulatory or non-regulatory origin was assigned to alloreactive CD4+ clones by matching of sequences to sorted unstimulated Treg and non-Treg repertoires. Held by TCRdb, this immuneACCESS table contains in-frame sequences only and omits some clones. Under half of the omission traces to an unresolved V gene where checked; the cause of the rest is unknown. V, J and clone size derive from that table, while D and trimming were established from the DNA sequence. The sample profile shows 20,000 or so clones; 44% of them were found once. The top ten constitute about 6.1% of the sample.

This clone was picked up a small number of times. Its antigen remains undetermined. Base-call qualities are not available, and no considerably larger clone is one nucleotide away. The investigation overall reported the following: Of the alloreactive CD4+ clones that could be mapped, the Treg-derived share averaged approximately 69% with siplizumab compared with about 25% in control reactions. Because sequences below about 10^-5 frequency were poorly captured, only a minor fraction of alloreactive clones could be mapped to unstimulated subsets. Unstimulated naive T cells appeared more diverse than memory T cells, and naive cells seemed to contribute substantially to the alloresponse. The suppressive function of proliferating Tregs from siplizumab cultures was not functionally confirmed. A naive or memory phenotype could not be assigned to roughly 75-97% of proliferating CD4+ or CD8+ clones. The cumulative frequency of alloreactive sequences that could be traced back to unstimulated CD4+ memory T cells was significantly reduced by siplizumab.

Spanning cysteine to phenylalanine, the CDR3 consists of 16 amino acids. The kept DNA is CDR3 alone, 48 bases in frame from the first base. V gives up 2 bases and J gives up 2 bases, and the segment between their germline ends measures 13 bases. CDR1 SGHDT and CDR2 YYEEEE were looked up in the germline V gene. Cells in the mixed lymphocyte reaction were cultured together at 37 degrees C for 6 days. After responder PBMCs were labelled with CFSE and stimulator PBMCs with Violet Dye, the two populations were combined at a 1:1 ratio. Sorted unstimulated T cells, along with proliferating T cells recovered from mixed lymphocyte reactions, underwent TCRbeta CDR3 sequencing. Fresh whole blood from around 11 HLA-typed healthy donors was used to isolate PBMCs. For TCR sequencing, responder T cells that had proliferated and were CFSE-low were FACS-sorted once the mixed lymphocyte reaction was over.

This clonotype was obtained from a human donor in good health; the cells came from an allogeneic mixed lymphocyte reaction. Some clones in this sample may be carry-over from other donors' samples. Sequencing was done on a sample of CFSE-low (dividing) CD4+ T cells sorted from an allogeneic mixed lymphocyte reaction. This sequence uses TRBV5-6 and TRBJ1-4, with TRBD1 tentatively as D gene (6 bases match). In nucleotide form, the sequence is TGTGCCAGCAGCTTACGGGGGCGAACGACTAATGAAAAACTGTTTTTT. It is translated as CASSLRGRTTNEKLFF.